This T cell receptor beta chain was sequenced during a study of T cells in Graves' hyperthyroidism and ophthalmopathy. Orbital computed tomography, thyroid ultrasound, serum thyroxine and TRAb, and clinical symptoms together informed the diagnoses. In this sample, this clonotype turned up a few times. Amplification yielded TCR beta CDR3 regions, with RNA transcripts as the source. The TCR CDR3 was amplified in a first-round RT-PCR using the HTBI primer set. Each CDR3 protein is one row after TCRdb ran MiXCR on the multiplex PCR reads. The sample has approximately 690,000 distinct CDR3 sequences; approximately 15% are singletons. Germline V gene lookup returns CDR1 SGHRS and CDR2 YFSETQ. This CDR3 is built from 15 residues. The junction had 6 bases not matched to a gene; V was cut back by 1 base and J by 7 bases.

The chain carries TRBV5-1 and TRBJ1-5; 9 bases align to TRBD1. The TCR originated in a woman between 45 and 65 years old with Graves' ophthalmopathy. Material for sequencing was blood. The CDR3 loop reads CASSLTGGGGQPQHF. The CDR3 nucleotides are TGCGCCAGCAGCTTGACAGGGGGCGGTGGACAGCCCCAGCATTTT. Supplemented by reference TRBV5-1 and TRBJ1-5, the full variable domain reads KAGVTQTPRYLIKTRGQQVTLSCSPISGHRSVSWYQQTPGQGLQFLFEYFSETQRNKGNFPGRFSGRQFSNSRSEMNVSTLELGDSALYLCASSLTGGGGQPQHFGDGTRLSIL.